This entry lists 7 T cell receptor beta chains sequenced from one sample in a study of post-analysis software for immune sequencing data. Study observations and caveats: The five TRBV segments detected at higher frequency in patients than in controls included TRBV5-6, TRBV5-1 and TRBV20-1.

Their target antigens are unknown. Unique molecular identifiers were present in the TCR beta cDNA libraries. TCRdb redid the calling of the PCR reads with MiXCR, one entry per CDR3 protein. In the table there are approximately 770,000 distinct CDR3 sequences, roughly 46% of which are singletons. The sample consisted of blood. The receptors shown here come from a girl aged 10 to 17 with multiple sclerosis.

For the CDR3, the DNA is TGTGCCAGCAGTTCAGGCAGGCACTATAGCAATCAGCCCCAGCATTTT. Its protein product is CASSSGRHYSNQPQHF. The chain joins TRBV6-1 to TRBJ1-5; no firm D call. The CDR3 has 16 residues. Between the trimmed V and J ends, which lost 5 bases and 0 bases, there was a span of 14 bases. Germline V gene sequence: CDR1 MNHNS, CDR2 SASEGT.

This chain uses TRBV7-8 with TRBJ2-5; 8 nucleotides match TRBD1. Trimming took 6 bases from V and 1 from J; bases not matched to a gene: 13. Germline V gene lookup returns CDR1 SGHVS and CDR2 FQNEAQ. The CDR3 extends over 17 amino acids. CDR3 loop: CASRHPLGRGRQETQYF. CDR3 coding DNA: TGTGCCAGCAGACATCCGCTGGGCAGGGGGCGCCAAGAGACCCAGTACTTC.

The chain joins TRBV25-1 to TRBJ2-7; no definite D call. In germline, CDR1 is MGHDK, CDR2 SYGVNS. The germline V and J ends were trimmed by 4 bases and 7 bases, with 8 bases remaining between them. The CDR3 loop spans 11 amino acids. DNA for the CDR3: TGTGCCAGCAGTGGAAAATGGGAGCAGTACTTC. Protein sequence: CASSGKWEQYF.

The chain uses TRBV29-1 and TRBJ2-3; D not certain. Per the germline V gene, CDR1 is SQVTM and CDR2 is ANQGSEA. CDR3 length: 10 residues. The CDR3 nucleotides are TGCTCGGTCTGGGAAGATACGCAGTATTTT. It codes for CSVWEDTQYF.

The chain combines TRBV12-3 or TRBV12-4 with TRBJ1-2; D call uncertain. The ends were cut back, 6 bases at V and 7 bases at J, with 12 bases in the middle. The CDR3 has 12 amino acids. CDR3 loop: CASSTALSGYTF. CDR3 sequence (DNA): TGTGCCAGCAGCACCGCTTTAAGTGGCTACACCTTC.

This CDR3 is CASSYRGQGTYEQYF. The CDR3 region has the DNA TGTGCCAGCAGTTATAGGGGACAGGGCACCTACGAGCAGTACTTC. The chain links TRBV6-5 to TRBJ2-7; TRBD1 aligns across 9 bases. The CDR3 is 15 residues long. After removal of 3 bases from V and 2 bases from J, the junction contained 5 bases not matched to a gene. Germline V gene lookup returns CDR1 MNHEY and CDR2 SVGAGI.

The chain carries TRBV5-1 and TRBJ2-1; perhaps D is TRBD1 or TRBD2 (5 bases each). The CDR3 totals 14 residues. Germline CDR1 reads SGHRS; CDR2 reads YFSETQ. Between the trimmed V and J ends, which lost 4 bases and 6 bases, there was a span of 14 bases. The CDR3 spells CASSPPGRANEQFF. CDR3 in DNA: TGCGCCAGCAGCCCCCCAGGGCGGGCCAATGAGCAGTTCTTC.